This is a list of T cell receptor beta chains from one sample in a study of identical twins. TCRdb redid the calling of the 5' RACE reads with MiXCR, one entry per CDR3 protein. The profile covers 200,000 to 250,000 distinct CDR3 sequences, with about 7% appearing a single time and about 3.6% taken by the ten largest. These data also featured in a second study, about yellow fever vaccine responses in identical twins.

The sample was memory (CD45RO+) T cells sorted from blood. These receptors originate from a woman aged 18-29 years in good health. The CDR3 runs from the conserved cysteine through the conserved F or W. A D gene is named only where the DNA matches it firmly. The size field is filled for only some rows; it gives once, few, many or a size class.

many,TRBJ1-5,TRBV20-1,.,TGCAGTGCTAGAGTCCCAGTAGGACAGCCCCAGCATTTT,CSARVPVGQPQHF
many,TRBJ2-1,TRBV10-3,TRBD1,TGTGCCATCAAGGGGGCGAACTCCTACAATGAGCAGTTCTTC,CAIKGANSYNEQFF
.,TRBJ2-1,TRBV5-1,TRBD2,TGCGCCAGCGGGCTTGGGAGCGGGACCCAATACAATGAGCAGTTCTTC,CASGLGSGTQYNEQFF
many,TRBJ2-5,TRBV29-1,.,TGCAGCGTTTCCACAGGGACCCAAGAGACCCAGTACTTC,CSVSTGTQETQYF
few,TRBJ2-1,TRBV20-1,TRBD2,TGCAGTGCTAGCAGCGGGACTAGCGGGGTAAATGAGCAGTTCTTC,CSASSGTSGVNEQFF
many,TRBJ2-1,TRBV12-3/TRBV12-4,.,TGTGCCACCAAGGACTATCTCGGGCCTGAGCAGTTCTTC,CATKDYLGPEQFF
.,TRBJ2-5,TRBV5-1,.,TGCGCCAGCAGCTTCCAGGACGGAAGGGAGACCCAGTACTTC,CASSFQDGRETQYF
many,TRBJ2-7,TRBV28,.,TGTGCCAGCAGTCTCCGTCCCCTAACCTACGAGCAGTACTTC,CASSLRPLTYEQYF
few,TRBJ2-4,TRBV7-9,.,TGTGCCAGCAGCCAGGGCGGGGCCCTAGCCAAAAACATTCAGTACTTC,CASSQGGALAKNIQYF
.,TRBJ2-1,TRBV5-1,TRBD2,TGCGCCAGCAGACCCGGGACTACCAATGAGCAGTTCTTC,CASRPGTTNEQFF
many,TRBJ2-1,TRBV24-1,TRBD2,TGTGCCACCAGTGACCAAACTACTAGCGGGAGGTTCTATGAGCAGTTCTTC,CATSDQTTSGRFYEQFF
few,TRBJ2-5,TRBV20-1,.,TGCAGTGCTATACTCCTGCAGTACTTC,CSAILLQYF
.,TRBJ2-2,TRBV7-3,.,TGTGCCAGCAGACGAGACCAGGGAGTCGGGGAGCTGTTTTTT,CASRRDQGVGELFF